Listed below are T cell receptor beta chains from one sample, sequenced in a study of T cells after yellow fever vaccination. TCRdb reprocessed the 5' RACE reads with MiXCR, giving one entry per CDR3 protein. Of about 31,000 distinct CDR3 sequences listed, about 10% are singletons. Specimen: PBMCs, either bulk or a sorted T-cell subset (CD4+, CD8+, memory, or dextramer-sorted; not recorded which), collected roughly 14 days after the first yellow fever vaccination. The receptors shown here come from a young man who received the YFV17D yellow fever vaccine. Each CDR3 is given with its conserved first and last residue. A D gene is named only where the DNA matches it firmly. Clone size is stated in some rows and not others, as once, few, many or a class when expanded.

v_gene	abundance	j_gene	d_gene	CDR3aa	CDR3nt
TRBV28	many	TRBJ1-1	-	CASSPRNEAFF	TGTGCCAGCAGTCCCCGGAATGAAGCTTTCTTT
TRBV5-1	many	TRBJ1-1	-	CASSLVGTGWGTEAFF	TGCGCCAGCAGCTTGGTAGGGACCGGTTGGGGCACTGAAGCTTTCTTT
TRBV27	many	TRBJ1-1	TRBD1	CASRGTGKTEAFF	TGTGCCAGCCGGGGGACAGGGAAGACTGAAGCTTTCTTT
TRBV2	many	TRBJ2-7	-	CASRRERRPQEYEQYF	TGTGCCAGCAGAAGGGAAAGGCGACCTCAAGAGTACGAGCAGTACTTC
TRBV5-1	many	TRBJ2-3	-	CASSAPSTDTQYF	TGCGCCAGCAGTGCACCTAGCACAGATACGCAGTATTTT
TRBV6-2/TRBV6-3	many	TRBJ1-1	-	CASSFQDGTEAFF	TGTGCCAGCAGTTTTCAGGATGGCACTGAAGCTTTCTTT
TRBV5-1	many	TRBJ1-4	-	CASSLAGHNEKLFF	TGCGCCAGCAGCTTGGCCGGTCATAATGAAAAACTGTTTTTT
TRBV30	many	TRBJ1-2	TRBD1	CAWSYGQEIRYTF	TGTGCCTGGAGCTACGGACAGGAAATCCGCTACACCTTC
TRBV5-1	many	TRBJ2-3	TRBD2	CASSFAGGPVKQYF	TGCGCCAGCAGCTTTGCGGGGGGGCCAGTTAAGCAGTATTTT
TRBV12-3/TRBV12-4	many	TRBJ1-2	-	CASSLASANYGYTF	TGTGCCAGCAGTTTGGCTTCGGCTAACTATGGCTACACCTTC
TRBV24-1	many	TRBJ2-1	TRBD1	CASTGNNDEQFF	TGTGCCTCGACAGGGAATAACGATGAGCAGTTCTTC
TRBV12-3/TRBV12-4	many	TRBJ1-2	TRBD1	CASRGQGRDYGYTF	TGTGCCAGCAGAGGACAGGGGAGGGATTATGGCTACACCTTC
TRBV24-1	many	TRBJ1-5	-	CATSGAGNQPQHF	TGTGCCACCTCAGGGGCGGGTAATCAGCCCCAGCATTTT
TRBV12-3/TRBV12-4	many	TRBJ2-2	-	CASRALSGGGELFF	TGTGCCAGCAGGGCGTTATCCGGAGGCGGGGAGCTGTTTTTT
TRBV19	few	TRBJ1-1	-	CASMEGPMNTEAFF	TGTGCCAGTATGGAGGGCCCAATGAACACTGAAGCTTTCTTT
TRBV7-9	many	TRBJ1-3	-	CASSRHIPSGNTIYF	TGTGCCAGCAGCCGTCACATCCCCTCTGGAAACACCATATATTTT
TRBV19	once	TRBJ2-3	-	CARTSTDTQYF	TGTGCCAGGACTAGCACAGATACGCAGTATTTT
TRBV30	-	TRBJ1-6	-	CAWSSSYNSPLHF	TGTGCCTGGAGCAGCTCCTATAATTCACCCCTCCACTTT
TRBV28	many	TRBJ1-4	TRBD1	CASSPGQGNEKLFF	TGTGCCAGCAGTCCCGGACAGGGGAATGAAAAACTGTTTTTT
TRBV29-1	many	TRBJ1-1	TRBD1	CSGGQLNTEAFF	TGCAGTGGGGGACAGTTGAACACTGAAGCTTTCTTT
TRBV25-1	many	TRBJ2-5	-	CASSDDGRGQETQYF	TGTGCCAGCAGTGATGACGGCAGGGGCCAAGAGACCCAGTACTTC
TRBV6-5	many	TRBJ2-2	-	CASRLGFGSGELFF	TGTGCCAGCAGACTCGGGTTTGGGTCCGGGGAGCTGTTTTTT
TRBV12-3/TRBV12-4	many	TRBJ2-5	-	CASSPTRKETQYF	TGTGCCAGCAGCCCCACTAGAAAAGAGACCCAGTACTTC
TRBV5-1	few	TRBJ2-3	-	CASSLGGMLLPDTQYF	TGCGCCAGCAGCTTGGGGGGGATGCTACTGCCAGATACGCAGTATTTT
TRBV11-2	few	TRBJ2-6	-	CASSSPRVIGGSGANVLTF	TGTGCCAGCAGCTCGCCTAGGGTAATCGGGGGCTCTGGGGCCAACGTCCTGACTTTC
TRBV6-4	many	TRBJ1-5	-	CASSDEGIQPQHF	TGTGCCAGCAGTGACGAGGGGATTCAGCCCCAGCATTTT
TRBV20-1	many	TRBJ2-7	TRBD1	CSPRDRRSYEQYF	TGCAGCCCTCGGGACAGGAGATCCTACGAGCAGTACTTC
TRBV20-1	many	TRBJ1-1	-	CSARVVDTYTEAFF	TGCAGTGCTAGAGTGGTCGACACCTACACTGAAGCTTTCTTT
TRBV5-5	-	TRBJ2-3	-	CASSLRLGALSTDTQYF	TGTGCCAGCAGCTTGCGGCTTGGCGCCCTCAGCACAGATACGCAGTATTTT
TRBV12-3/TRBV12-4	many	TRBJ1-1	TRBD1	CASRPGQGWDTEAFF	TGTGCCAGCAGACCCGGACAGGGCTGGGACACTGAAGCTTTCTTT
TRBV30	many	TRBJ2-3	-	CAWNRDFTDTQYF	TGTGCCTGGAACAGGGATTTCACAGATACGCAGTATTTT
TRBV19	many	TRBJ2-3	-	CASSISGRTDTQYF	TGTGCCAGTAGTATCAGCGGACGCACAGATACGCAGTATTTT
TRBV20-1	many	TRBJ1-1	-	CSARETGTGSEAFF	TGCAGTGCTAGAGAAACGGGCACGGGCTCGGAAGCTTTCTTT
TRBV12-3/TRBV12-4	many	TRBJ1-1	-	CASSLRRKAFF	TGTGCCAGCAGTTTACGCAGGAAGGCTTTCTTT
TRBV5-1	once	TRBJ2-5	TRBD2	CASSPGLAGAFGETHYF	TGCGCTAGCAGCCCAGGACTAGCGGGGGCCTTCGGCGAGACCCATTACTTC
TRBV28	many	TRBJ1-5	TRBD1	CASSPTGRNQPQHF	TGTGCCAGCAGTCCGACAGGGCGCAATCAGCCCCAGCATTTT
TRBV4-1	many	TRBJ1-3	TRBD1	CASSRQGSGNTIYF	TGCGCCAGCAGCCGACAGGGATCTGGAAACACCATATATTTT
TRBV12-3/TRBV12-4	medium-sized	TRBJ1-1	TRBD1	CASTRPGQGENEAFF	TGTGCCAGCACCAGGCCCGGACAGGGTGAAAATGAAGCTTTCTTT
TRBV5-1	many	TRBJ2-2	-	CASSGNLNTGELFF	TGCGCCAGCAGCGGAAATTTGAACACCGGGGAGCTGTTTTTT
TRBV4-1	many	TRBJ1-4	-	CASSQEGGFNEKLFF	TGCGCCAGCAGCCAAGAGGGGGGATTTAATGAAAAACTGTTTTTT
TRBV9	many	TRBJ2-7	TRBD2	CASSAASGVSYEQYF	TGTGCCAGCAGCGCCGCTAGCGGGGTCTCCTACGAGCAGTACTTC
TRBV11-2	many	TRBJ1-1	-	CASSLDQGRDLTEAFF	TGTGCCAGCAGCTTAGACCAAGGACGGGATCTCACTGAAGCTTTCTTT
TRBV27	many	TRBJ2-3	-	CASSWTGEEMDTQYF	TGTGCCAGCAGTTGGACCGGGGAGGAAATGGATACGCAGTATTTT
TRBV6-1	many	TRBJ2-5	-	CASRARIKETQYF	TGTGCCAGCCGGGCGAGGATTAAAGAGACCCAGTACTTC
TRBV11-2	many	TRBJ1-2	TRBD1	CASSPLGQEYGYTF	TGTGCCAGCAGCCCCCTCGGACAGGAGTATGGCTACACCTTC